The 18 T cell receptor beta chains given below trace back to one sample, sequenced in a study of T cells in Graves' hyperthyroidism and ophthalmopathy. The CDR3 regions of TCR beta were amplified from RNA transcripts. HTBI primers drove first-round RT-PCR of the TCR CDR3. TCRdb used MiXCR to reprocess the multiplex PCR reads, holding one entry per CDR3 protein. The sample has about 360,000 distinct CDR3 sequences; around 14% are singletons. Sequencing was done on a sample of blood. These receptor sequences come from a woman in her late teens or twenties with Graves' hyperthyroidism.

This clonotype showed up just once. V is TRBV4-1 and J is TRBJ2-7, with D possibly being TRBD1 (6 bases). V was cut by 2 bases and J by 5 bases, with 16 bases left in between. From germline, CDR1 is MGHRA and CDR2 YSYEKL. This CDR3 is 15 amino acids long. CDR3 nucleotides: TGCGCCAGCAGCCAATTGGGAGACAGGACCAACGAGCAGTACTTC. It encodes CASSQLGDRTNEQYF.

This clonotype was counted many times. The chain has TRBV6-1 and TRBJ1-5; D is uncertain. CDR1 and CDR2 from the germline V gene are MNHNS and SASEGT. The CDR3 is 15 amino acids. Trimming pared 7 bases from V and 1 base from J, leaving 14 bases between. The CDR3 is CASTPSGGSNQPQHF. The DNA of the CDR3 is TGTGCCAGCACCCCTAGTGGCGGAAGCAATCAGCCCCAGCATTTT.

The chain recombines TRBV28 with TRBJ1-2; D uncertain. Germline CDR1 is MDHEN and CDR2 is SYDVKM. The CDR3 length is 11 residues. Trimming pared 7 bases from V and 11 bases from J, leaving 14 bases between. The CDR3 spells CASKYRLTYTF. In nucleotides, the CDR3 is TGTGCCAGCAAATATCGACTGACATACACCTTC.

This clonotype was recorded many times. J is TRBJ2-7 and V is TRBV7-2, with 8 nucleotides matching TRBD2. The CDR3 totals 16 residues. Germline assignment: CDR1 SGHTA and CDR2 FQGNSA. Trimming cost V 5 bases and J 3 bases; bases outside gene matches: 12. CDR3 in amino acids: CASSPPGIAGYYEQYF. The CDR3 DNA reads TGTGCCAGCAGCCCTCCCGGGATAGCGGGGTACTACGAGCAGTACTTC. Full variable domain (remainder filled in from reference TRBV7-2 and TRBJ2-7): GAGVSQSPSNKVTEKGKDVELRCDPISGHTALYWYRQSLGQGLEFLIYFQGNSAPDKSGLPSDRFSAERTGGSVSTLTIQRTQQEDSAVYLCASSPPGIAGYYEQYFGPGTRLTVT.

This clonotype was detected ten times or more. V and J are TRBV24-1 and TRBJ1-5; TRBD1 is a possible D gene (5 bases). CDR1 and CDR2 (germline): KGHDR, SFDVKD. The CDR3 is 17 amino acids. The V gene lost 3 bases and the J gene lost 0 bases, with 14 bases spanning the gap. CDR3 amino acids: CATSDVGSGSSNQPQHF. For the CDR3, the DNA is TGTGCCACCAGTGATGTGGGGTCAGGGTCTAGCAATCAGCCCCAGCATTTT.

This clonotype showed up many times. The V call is TRBV6-1, the J call TRBJ2-1; D may be TRBD1 or TRBD2 (5 bases each). This CDR3 is 15 amino acids long. The V end was cut by 6 bases, the J end by 3 bases, with 15 bases between. The germline V gene encodes CDR1 MNHNS and CDR2 SASEGT. The chain's CDR3 is CASSTSGTLYNEQFF. The CDR3 bases are TGTGCCAGCAGCACCTCAGGGACCCTCTACAATGAGCAGTTCTTC.

There are many counts of this clonotype. V usage is TRBV10-3 and J usage is TRBJ1-1; no definite D call. Trimming removed 10 bases from V and 1 base from J, with 19 bases in between. Germline V gene data show CDR1 as ENHRY and CDR2 as SYGVKD. This CDR3 spans 15 amino acids. Here the CDR3 reads CANKDGVEPNTEAFF. DNA for the CDR3: TGTGCCAACAAAGATGGGGTAGAACCGAACACTGAAGCTTTCTTT.

This clonotype was recorded at least ten times. The chain combines TRBV5-8 with TRBJ2-7; 10 bases fit TRBD1. V was clipped by 3 bases and J by 0 bases; unmatched bases: 6. The CDR3 extends over 16 amino acids. Looked up from germline, CDR1 is SGHTS and CDR2 is YDEGEE. Here the CDR3 reads CASSWKRTGGSYEQYF. The CDR3 nucleotides read TGTGCCAGCAGCTGGAAGCGGACAGGGGGCTCCTACGAGCAGTACTTC.

This sequence joins TRBV7-3 and TRBJ2-6, with TRBD1 as a possible D gene (5 bases). The V end was cut by 5 bases, the J end by 2 bases, with 10 bases between. The germline gives CDR1 SGHTA, CDR2 FQGTGA. The CDR3 length is 15 residues. The CDR3 DNA follows: TGTGCCAGCAGCCTAGACAGCACTGGGGCCAACGTCCTGACTTTC. Amino acid sequence: CASSLDSTGANVLTF.

This clonotype was detected only a few times. V is TRBV10-2 and J is TRBJ2-3; 12 bases are shared with TRBD2. This CDR3 region has 15 residues. CDR1 and CDR2 (germline): WSHSY, SAAADI. V dropped 7 bases and J dropped 1; count of bases not matched to a gene: 3. CDR3 region: CASTPSGGGTDTQYF. For the CDR3, the DNA is TGCGCCAGCACCCCTAGCGGGGGGGGCACAGATACGCAGTATTTT.

The rearrangement joins TRBV29-1 to TRBJ2-3; D is possibly TRBD1 or TRBD2 (7 bases each). Trimming shortened V by 7 bases and J by 8 bases, and 19 bases separated the two germline ends. This CDR3 spans 13 amino acids. Germline values: CDR1 SQVTM, CDR2 ANQGSEA. This CDR3 is CSAESGGDPTQYF. The CDR3 nucleotides read TGCAGCGCGGAATCAGGGGGGGACCCTACGCAGTATTTT.

There are many counts of this clonotype. The V call is TRBV5-6, the J call TRBJ1-6; no firm D call. Trimming stripped 2 bases from V and 7 bases from J, with 7 bases between. CDR1 SGHDT and CDR2 YYEEEE come from the germline V gene. The CDR3 spans 13 residues. CDR3 region: CASSFVSNSPLHF. CDR3 bases: TGTGCCAGCAGCTTTGTAAGCAATTCACCCCTCCACTTT.

Concerning this clonotype: A read error may be the cause here, since a much bigger clone is one base away. The rearrangement joins TRBV6-2 or TRBV6-3 to TRBJ1-1; D is uncertain. The germline gives CDR1 MNHEY, CDR2 SVGEGT. CDR3 length: 14 residues. As DNA, the CDR3 is TGTGCCAGCAGTTCCCCGGTTGGGAACACTGGAGCTTTCTTT. Its translation is CASSSPVGNTGAFF.

This clonotype has at least ten counts. This chain connects TRBV10-3 to TRBJ1-1; no clear D gene. The ends were cut back, 7 bases at V and 7 bases at J, with 16 bases in the middle. Germline lookup yields CDR1 ENHRY and CDR2 SYGVKD. The CDR3 has 13 residues. The CDR3 protein is CAIMGVGFGEAFF. As DNA, the CDR3 is TGTGCCATCATGGGTGTGGGATTCGGTGAAGCTTTCTTT.

This clonotype appeared many times. The genes are TRBV5-1 and TRBJ2-2, with D possibly matching TRBD2 (5 bases). The CDR3 length is 14 residues. The germline V and J ends were trimmed by 0 bases and 9 bases, with 12 bases remaining between them. Germline lookup yields CDR1 SGHRS and CDR2 YFSETQ. The CDR3 sequence: CASSLEGAVRELFF. DNA of the CDR3: TGCGCCAGCAGCTTGGAGGGAGCGGTCCGGGAGCTGTTTTTT. Looking up the rest from reference TRBV5-1 and TRBJ2-2 gives the full variable domain: KAGVTQTPRYLIKTRGQQVTLSCSPISGHRSVSWYQQTPGQGLQFLFEYFSETQRNKGNFPGRFSGRQFSNSRSEMNVSTLELGDSALYLCASSLEGAVRELFFGEGSRLTVL.

This clonotype has a handful of counts. The V gene is TRBV29-1, the J gene TRBJ2-7; TRBD1 is a possible D gene (6 bases). CDR3 length: 12 amino acids. Germline V gives CDR1 SQVTM, CDR2 ANQGSEA. Trimming pared 4 bases from V and 6 bases from J, leaving 13 bases between. In DNA, the CDR3 is TGCAGCGTTGGGTGGACAGTAACCGAGCAGTACTTC. This gives the protein CSVGWTVTEQYF.

This clonotype appeared many times. This chain connects TRBV11-2 to TRBJ1-5; a weak D match, TRBD1 (6 bases). The V gene's germline CDR1 is SGHAT and CDR2 FQNNGV. CDR3 length: 14 amino acids. Trimming shortened V by 5 bases and J by 3 bases, and 11 bases separated the two germline ends. The chain's CDR3 is CASSLGQYNQPQHF. CDR3 DNA sequence: TGTGCCAGCAGCCTTGGACAGTACAATCAGCCCCAGCATTTT.

This clonotype was counted a few times. The rearrangement links TRBV9 to TRBJ2-4; 9 bases align to TRBD2. The germline CDR1 and CDR2 sequences are SGDLS and YYNGEE. The CDR3 runs to 16 residues. V lost 2 bases, J lost 4 bases, and 7 bases stayed unmatched. The CDR3 DNA sequence: TGTGCCAGCAGCGTTACAAGCGGGGGGCCTAAAAACATTCAGTACTTC. This encodes CASSVTSGGPKNIQYF.